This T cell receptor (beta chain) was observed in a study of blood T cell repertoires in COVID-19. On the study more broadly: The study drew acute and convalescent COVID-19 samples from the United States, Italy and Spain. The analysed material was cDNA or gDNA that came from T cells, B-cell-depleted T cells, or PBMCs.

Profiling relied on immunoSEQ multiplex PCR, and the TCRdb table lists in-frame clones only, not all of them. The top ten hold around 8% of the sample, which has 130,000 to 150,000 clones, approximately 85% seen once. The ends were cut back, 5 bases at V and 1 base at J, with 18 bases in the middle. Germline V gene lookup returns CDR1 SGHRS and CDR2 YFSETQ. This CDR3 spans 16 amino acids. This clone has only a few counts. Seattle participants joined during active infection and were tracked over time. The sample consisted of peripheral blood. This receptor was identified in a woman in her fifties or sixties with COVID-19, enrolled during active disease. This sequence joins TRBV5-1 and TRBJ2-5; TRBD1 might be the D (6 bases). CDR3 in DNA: TGCGCCAGCAGAGGCGGCCAGGGGCATGCCCAAGAGACCCAGTACTTC. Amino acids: CASRGGQGHAQETQYF.